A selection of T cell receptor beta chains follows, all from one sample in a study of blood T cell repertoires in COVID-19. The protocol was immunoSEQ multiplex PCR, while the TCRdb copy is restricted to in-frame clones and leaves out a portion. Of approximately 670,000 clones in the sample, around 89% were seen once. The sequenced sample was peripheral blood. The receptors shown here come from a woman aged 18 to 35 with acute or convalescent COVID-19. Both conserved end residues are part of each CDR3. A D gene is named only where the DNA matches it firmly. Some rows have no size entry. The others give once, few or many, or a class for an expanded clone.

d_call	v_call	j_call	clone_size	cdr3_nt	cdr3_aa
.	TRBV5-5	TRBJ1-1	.	TGTGCCAGCAGCTTGGGGAACGGACAGTTCATGAACACTGAAGCTTTCTTT	CASSLGNGQFMNTEAFF
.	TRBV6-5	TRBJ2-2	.	TGTGCCAGCAGACTTAACACCGGGGAGCTGTTTTTT	CASRLNTGELFF
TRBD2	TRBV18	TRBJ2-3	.	TGTGCCAGCTCACCACTTTCTAGCGGGGAGGCAGATACGCAGTATTTT	CASSPLSSGEADTQYF
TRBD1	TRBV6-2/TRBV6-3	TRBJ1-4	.	TGTGCCAGCAGTCTAGGACAGGGAATTAATGAAAAACTGTTTTTT	CASSLGQGINEKLFF
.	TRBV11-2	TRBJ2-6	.	TGTGCCAGCAGCTTCAAGCCTTGGGACATCTCTGGGGCCAACGTCCTGACTTTC	CASSFKPWDISGANVLTF
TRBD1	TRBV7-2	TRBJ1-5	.	TGTGCCAGCAGCTTGGGGACAGCCCTCATCAATCAGCCCCAGCATTTT	CASSLGTALINQPQHF
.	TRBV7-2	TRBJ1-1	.	TGTGCCAGCAGTCCAAACAGGGTTGAAGCTTTCTTT	CASSPNRVEAFF
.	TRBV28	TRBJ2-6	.	TGTGCCAGCGGCCCTTACCGGGCGGGGGGGGCCAACGTCCTGACTTTC	CASGPYRAGGANVLTF
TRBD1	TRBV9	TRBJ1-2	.	TGTGCCAGCAGCGACGGGGGACAGAACTATGGCTACACCTTC	CASSDGGQNYGYTF
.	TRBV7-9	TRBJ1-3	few	TGTGCCAGCAGATTGCCACCGGGACTGGGCTCTGGAAACACCATATATTTT	CASRLPPGLGSGNTIYF
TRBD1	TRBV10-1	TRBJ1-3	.	TGCGCCAGCAGTTCATCTGACAGGGGAGGAAACACCATATATTTT	CASSSSDRGGNTIYF
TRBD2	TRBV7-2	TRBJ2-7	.	TGTGCCAGCAGCCCTGGGACTAGCGGCCACGAGCAGTACTTC	CASSPGTSGHEQYF
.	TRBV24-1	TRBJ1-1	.	TGTGCCACCAGTGATTCTGGGGGAGGGGACACTGAAGCTTTCTTT	CATSDSGGGDTEAFF
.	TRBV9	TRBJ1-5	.	TGTGCCAGCAGCGTAGGGCAGGCAAATCAGCCCCAGCATTTT	CASSVGQANQPQHF
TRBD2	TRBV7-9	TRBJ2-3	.	TGTGCCAGCAGCCCCGCCACTTTACTAGCGGGGGGGCCGGCAGATACGCAGTATTTT	CASSPATLLAGGPADTQYF
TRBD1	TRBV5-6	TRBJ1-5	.	TGTGCCAGCAGCTTGAGTAGAAGGGGACAGTTTAACAATCAGCCCCAGCATTTT	CASSLSRRGQFNNQPQHF
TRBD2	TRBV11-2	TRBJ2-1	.	TGTGCCAGCAGCTACAGGACTAGCGGGGGACTTGAGCAGTTCTTC	CASSYRTSGGLEQFF
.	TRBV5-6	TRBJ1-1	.	TGTGCCAGCAGCTTTGTGGGGCGGGGTACTGAAGCTTTCTTT	CASSFVGRGTEAFF
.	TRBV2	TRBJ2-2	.	TGTGCCAGCAGTGCGGTCCGCGGACTTTCTAAGCGGTCCGGGGAGCTGTTTTTT	CASSAVRGLSKRSGELFF
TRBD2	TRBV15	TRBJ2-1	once	TGTGCCACCAGCAGGGGGGGAAGTAGCGGGGGGGCCCCCCACAATGAGCAGTTCTTC	CATSRGGSSGGAPHNEQFF
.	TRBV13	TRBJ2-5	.	TGTGCCAGCAGCCCAGCCCCAGTGGGGGCAGAGACCCAGTACTTC	CASSPAPVGAETQYF
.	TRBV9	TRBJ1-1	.	TGTGCCAGCGAGGGACAAAACACTGAAGCTTTCTTT	CASEGQNTEAFF
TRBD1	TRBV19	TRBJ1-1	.	TGTGCCAGTAGTATAGGACAGGGGGTGGCTCCAATACCTTTCTTT	CASSIGQGVAPIPFF
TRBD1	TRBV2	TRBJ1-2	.	TGTGCCAGCCTGACAGGGGACCCCTTTGGCTACACCTTC	CASLTGDPFGYTF
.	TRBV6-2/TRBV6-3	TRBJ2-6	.	TGTGCCAGCAGTCCCCGAGGGGGTACCGGGGCCAACGTCCTGACTTTC	CASSPRGGTGANVLTF
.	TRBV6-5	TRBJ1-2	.	TGTGCCAGCAGTTACCGCGGCCAGATAAACTATGGCTACACCTTC	CASSYRGQINYGYTF
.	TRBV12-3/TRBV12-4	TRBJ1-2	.	TGTGCCAGCAGGTCTTCGTATGGCTACACCTTC	CASRSSYGYTF
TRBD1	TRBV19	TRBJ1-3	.	TGTGCCAGTAGCCTCGGGACAGGGGTCGGAAACACCATATATTTT	CASSLGTGVGNTIYF
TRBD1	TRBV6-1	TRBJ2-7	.	TGTGCCAGCAGTGAAGCCCACAGGGGGCAATACGAGCAGTACTTC	CASSEAHRGQYEQYF
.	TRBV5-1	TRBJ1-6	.	TGCGCCAGCAGCTTGTGGCCAGAGGATAATTCACCCCTCCACTTT	CASSLWPEDNSPLHF